Here is one TCR beta chain with its context. Its antigen remains unknown. The data belong to a study of T cell responses to AZD1222 COVID-19 vaccine. Overall study results and limits: Baseline seropositives among AZD1222 recipients totaled only five to seven. Dominant CD4 TCR responses targeted spike regions 160-218 and 743-854. Clonal diversity was possibly underestimated; the donors were predominantly white British and more often female. Two doses of AZD1222 preceded a rise in Spike-specific TCR breadth and depth.

Sequenced by immunoSEQ multiplex PCR; TCRdb stores in-frame clones only, minus some. The sample contains 90,000 to 100,000 clones, roughly 80% of which appear only once. Germline assignment: CDR1 MNHNY and CDR2 SVGAGI (reference sequence). V was trimmed by 5 bases and J by 1 base, leaving 12 bases between them. This CDR3 comprises 15 residues. This material consisted of peripheral blood, taken 28 days after the second AZD1222 dose. This chain uses TRBV6-6 with TRBJ1-5, with D possibly being TRBD1 (6 bases). This sequence was found in an adult who received the AZD1222 COVID-19 vaccine. The CDR3 sequence is CASSQTGPSNQPQHF. CDR3 DNA sequence: TGTGCCAGCAGTCAGACAGGACCGAGCAATCAGCCCCAGCATTTT.